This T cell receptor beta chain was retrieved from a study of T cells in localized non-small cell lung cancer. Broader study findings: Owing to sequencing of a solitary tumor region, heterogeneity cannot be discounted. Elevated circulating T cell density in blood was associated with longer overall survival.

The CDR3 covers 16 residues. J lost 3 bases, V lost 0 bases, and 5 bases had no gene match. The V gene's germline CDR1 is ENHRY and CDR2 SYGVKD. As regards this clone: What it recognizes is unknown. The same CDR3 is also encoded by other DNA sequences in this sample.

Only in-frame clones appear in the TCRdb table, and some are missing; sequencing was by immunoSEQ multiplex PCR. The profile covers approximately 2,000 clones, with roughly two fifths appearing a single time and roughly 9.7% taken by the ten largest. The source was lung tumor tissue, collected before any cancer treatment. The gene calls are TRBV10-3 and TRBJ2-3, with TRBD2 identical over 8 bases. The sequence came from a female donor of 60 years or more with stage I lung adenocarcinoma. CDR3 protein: CAISESRGGTTDTQYF. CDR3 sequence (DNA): TGTGCCATCAGTGAGTCACGGGGGGGCACGACAGATACGCAGTATTTT.